One and the same sample provided the 5 T cell receptor beta chains below, sequenced in a study of CD8 T cells in ankylosing spondylitis. TCRdb called the 5' RACE reads again in MiXCR, with one record for every CDR3 protein. Of 300,000 to 350,000 distinct CDR3 sequences listed, roughly 14% are singletons. The sequenced material came from blood, either unsorted or a sorted T cell fraction (not recorded which). These receptors were collected from a male donor with ankylosing spondylitis or in good health (not recorded which).

The table lists this clonotype with many counts. This chain links TRBV12-3 or TRBV12-4 with TRBJ1-6; D is undetermined. There are 12 residues in the CDR3. With 8 bases removed from V and 7 bases from J, the gap between germline ends came to 9 bases. CDR3 in amino acids: CASGLRNSPLHF. The CDR3 DNA reads TGTGCCAGCGGCCTTAGGAATTCACCCCTCCACTTT.

The rearrangement joins TRBV20-1 to TRBJ2-7; 10 bases line up with TRBD1. Unmatched junction bases numbered 6, after V lost 5 bases and J lost 2 bases. The CDR3 is 14 amino acids. In germline, CDR1 is DFQATT, CDR2 SNEGSKA (reference sequence). CDR3 nucleotide sequence: TGCAGTGCTCCGGGACAGGGGCAAACCTACGAGCAGTACTTC. Protein: CSAPGQGQTYEQYF.

This rearrangement joins TRBV5-1 to TRBJ2-1; possible D gene TRBD2, 5 bases. The CDR3 contains 14 residues. Trimming cost V 5 bases and J 4 bases, with 13 bases left between them. The germline gives CDR1 SGHRS, CDR2 YFSETQ. The CDR3 loop is CASRPLAKYNEQFF. The CDR3 DNA reads TGCGCCAGCAGACCGCTAGCTAAATACAATGAGCAGTTCTTC.

The chain is built from TRBV20-1 and TRBJ2-7; D perhaps matches TRBD2 (6 bases). V dropped 3 bases and J dropped 3 bases, with 9 bases sitting between them. There are 12 residues in the CDR3. Germline lookup yields CDR1 DFQATT and CDR2 SNEGSKA (reference sequence). CDR3 in DNA: TGCAGTGCTAGGGAGGGAGTCTACGAGCAGTACTTC. Translated: CSAREGVYEQYF.

This clonotype was counted between two and nine times. This sequence joins TRBV7-9 and TRBJ1-4, with D unresolved. CDR1 SEHNR and CDR2 FQNEAQ come from the germline V gene (reference sequence). CDR3 size: 14 residues. V lost 5 bases to trimming and J lost 6 bases, with 13 bases between them. The CDR3 DNA follows: TGTGCCAGCAGCGTAAGCGCGGAGCATGAAAAACTGTTTTTT. The encoded protein is CASSVSAEHEKLFF.